The next 10 T cell receptor beta chains were all read from a single sample in a study of identical twins' blood T cells. TCRdb itself ran the 5' RACE reads through MiXCR, one entry per CDR3 protein. The profile shows a few hundred thousand distinct CDR3 sequences, 28% of them singletons. Material: PBMCs. These receptors came from a woman between 18 and 55 years old in good health.

The CDR3 sequence is CASSIAGQGGNTEAFF. CDR3 bases: TGTGCCAGTAGTATAGCCGGACAGGGGGGTAACACTGAAGCTTTCTTT. The rearrangement uses TRBV19 and TRBJ1-1, with TRBD1 identical over 10 bases. The J segment lost 2 bases and the V segment lost 1 base, leaving 4 bases of the junction unmatched. The germline V gene encodes CDR1 LNHDA and CDR2 SQIVND (reference sequence). This CDR3 spans 16 amino acids.

The J gene is TRBJ1-1, the V gene TRBV5-1; D perhaps matches TRBD1 (6 bases). From germline, CDR1 is SGHRS and CDR2 YFSETQ. Deletions cut 0 bases from V and 6 bases from J, with 15 bases between. The CDR3 runs 15 residues. Here the CDR3 reads CASSLVGTGNSEAFF. The CDR3 region has the DNA TGCGCCAGCAGCTTGGTGGGAACAGGGAATTCTGAAGCTTTCTTT.

At least ten counts were recorded for this clonotype. The chain links TRBV10-3 to TRBJ1-5; D remains unclear. V was trimmed by 7 bases and J by 3 bases, leaving 10 bases between them. This CDR3 has 13 residues. Germline CDR1 reads ENHRY; CDR2 reads SYGVKD. As DNA, the CDR3 is TGTGCCATCAAGGGCACAGACAATCAGCCCCAGCATTTT. This codes for CAIKGTDNQPQHF.

This chain connects TRBV7-9 to TRBJ2-2; D perhaps matches TRBD1 (5 bases). The CDR3 is 15 residues long. V lost 6 bases and J 0 bases, leaving 11 bases between the germline ends. In germline, CDR1 is SEHNR, CDR2 FQNEAQ (reference sequence). The CDR3 DNA sequence: TGTGCCAGCAGTCAGACAGCAACGAACACCGGGGAGCTGTTTTTT. Translation gives CASSQTATNTGELFF.

Only one count was recorded for this clonotype. This CDR3 reads CATAAFTGELFF. The CDR3 nucleotides are TGTGCCACAGCGGCCTTCACCGGGGAGCTGTTTTTT. The chain couples TRBV10-3 to TRBJ2-2; possibly TRBD2 for D (5 bases). This CDR3 spans 12 amino acids. V lost 10 bases to trimming and J lost 4 bases, with 10 bases between them. Germline CDR1 is ENHRY and CDR2 is SYGVKD.

This clonotype was seen only a few times. The chain links TRBV9 to TRBJ2-3, with 9 bases fitting TRBD1. Germline V gene sequence: CDR1 SGDLS, CDR2 YYNGEE. The length of the CDR3 is 13 residues. The ends lost 4 bases at V and 14 bases at J; junction bases unmatched: 11. The CDR3 here is CASSHNPGQGAYF. CDR3 DNA: TGTGCCAGCAGCCATAATCCGGGACAGGGTGCGTATTTT.

V gene TRBV5-1 combines with J gene TRBJ2-7; no reliable D call. The length of the CDR3 is 13 residues. The V gene's germline CDR1 is SGHRS and CDR2 YFSETQ. Trimming removed 0 bases at V and 3 bases at J, with 7 bases between. The CDR3 DNA sequence: TGCGCCAGCAGCTTGGAGGCTAACTACGAGCAGTACTTC. Its translation: CASSLEANYEQYF.

Only a few counts were recorded for this clonotype. V usage is TRBV7-9 and J usage is TRBJ1-4; perhaps TRBD1 as D (6 bases). Trimming removed 4 bases at V and 8 bases at J, with 17 bases between. Per the germline V gene, CDR1 is SEHNR and CDR2 is FQNEAQ (reference sequence). The CDR3 extends over 15 amino acids. The chain's CDR3 is CASSSTGRGKEKLFF. Written as DNA, the CDR3 is TGTGCCAGCAGCTCGACAGGCCGCGGAAAGGAAAAACTGTTTTTT.

This clonotype has at least ten counts. This chain joins TRBV3-1 and TRBJ1-5; TRBD1 aligns across 9 bases. The CDR3 has 15 residues. The V gene end was trimmed by 3 bases and the J gene end by 8 bases; junction bases not matched to a gene: 8. Germline CDR1 is LGHDT and CDR2 is YNNKEL (reference sequence). The CDR3: CASSQGTGTVEPQHF. In nucleotides, the CDR3 is TGTGCCAGCAGCCAGGGGACAGGGACAGTGGAGCCCCAGCATTTT.

CDR3 region: CASSVDREADTQYF. CDR3 DNA sequence: TGTGCCAGCAGCGTAGACAGGGAGGCAGATACGCAGTATTTT. V is TRBV9 and J is TRBJ2-3; either TRBD1 or TRBD2 may fit D (6 bases each). The CDR3 sequence is 14 residues long. Trimming cost V 0 bases and J 4 bases, with 9 bases left between them. Germline V gene sequence: CDR1 SGDLS, CDR2 YYNGEE. The complete variable domain, with remaining parts taken from reference TRBV9 and TRBJ2-3, reads DSGVTQTPKHLITATGQRVTLRCSPRSGDLSVYWYQQSLDQGLQFLIQYYNGEERAKGNILERFSAQQFPDLHSELNLSSLELGDSALYFCASSVDREADTQYFGPGTRLTVL.